Listed below are T cell receptor beta chains from one sample, sequenced in a study of T cell responses to AZD1222 COVID-19 vaccine. Clones were sequenced by immunoSEQ multiplex PCR, and TCRdb holds only the in-frame ones, with some missing. Of tens of thousands of clones listed, about 85% are singletons. Material: peripheral blood, obtained on day 0 of AZD1222 vaccination. The receptors here all came from an adult in good health. Both conserved end residues are part of each CDR3. D genes are given only for firm matches. Clone size is not always given. Where it is, it says once, few, many or a class for expanded clones.

D gene	V gene	clone size	J gene	CDR3 protein	CDR3 DNA
TRBD1	TRBV3-1/TRBV3-2	NA	TRBJ1-3	CASSRHHRDSGNTIYF	TGTGCCAGCAGCCGACACCACAGGGACAGCGGAAACACCATATATTTT
NA	TRBV5-1	NA	TRBJ2-5	CASSPGVQNQETQYF	TGCGCCAGCAGCCCTGGTGTACAGAACCAAGAGACCCAGTACTTC
NA	TRBV4-2	NA	TRBJ1-2	CASSQEQDAANYGYTF	TGTGCCAGCAGCCAAGAACAGGACGCAGCTAACTATGGCTACACCTTC
NA	TRBV19	NA	TRBJ1-5	CASTTATYSNQPQHF	TGTGCCAGTACCACCGCCACTTATAGCAATCAGCCCCAGCATTTT
TRBD1	TRBV11-1	NA	TRBJ2-3	CASSARGLTDTQYF	TGTGCCAGCAGCGCCAGGGGGCTCACAGATACGCAGTATTTT
NA	TRBV4-3	NA	TRBJ1-4	CASSPNRDGVVGEKLFF	TGCGCCAGCAGCCCTAATCGCGACGGGGTGGTAGGCGAAAAACTGTTTTTT
TRBD1	TRBV18	once	TRBJ2-1	CASSPAIQGYNEQFF	TGTGCCAGCTCACCAGCCATACAGGGGTATAATGAGCAGTTCTTC
NA	TRBV5-6	NA	TRBJ1-2	CASSLVAGPNYGYTF	TGTGCCAGCAGCTTGGTTGCAGGCCCTAACTATGGCTACACCTTC
NA	TRBV2	once	TRBJ2-7	CASGGTSSYEQYF	TGTGCCAGCGGGGGGACATCTTCCTACGAGCAGTACTTC
TRBD1	TRBV3-1/TRBV3-2	NA	TRBJ1-5	CASSPKDESGQGNQPQHF	TGTGCCAGCAGCCCTAAAGATGAATCGGGACAGGGCAATCAGCCCCAGCATTTT
TRBD1	TRBV5-4	NA	TRBJ1-2	CASSWDSGTEGYTF	TGTGCCAGCAGCTGGGACAGCGGGACCGAGGGCTACACCTTC
NA	TRBV30	NA	TRBJ1-6	CAWMTSGDSPLHF	TGTGCCTGGATGACTAGTGGGGATTCACCCCTCCACTTT
NA	TRBV28	NA	TRBJ2-7	CASSPLREQYF	TGTGCCAGCAGTCCACTGCGCGAGCAGTACTTC
NA	TRBV18	NA	TRBJ2-3	CASSPGALRDTQYF	TGTGCCAGCTCACCGGGGGCCCTCCGAGATACGCAGTATTTT
TRBD1	TRBV24-1	NA	TRBJ2-7	CATSDGTGSGYEQYF	TGTGCCACCAGTGATGGGACAGGGTCCGGCTACGAGCAGTACTTC
TRBD1	TRBV11-1	NA	TRBJ2-7	CASSRVGQGVHEQYF	TGTGCCAGCAGCCGAGTGGGACAGGGAGTCCACGAGCAGTACTTC
NA	TRBV3-1/TRBV3-2	NA	TRBJ1-4	CASSQDGGEKLFF	TGTGCCAGCAGCCAAGATGGGGGTGAAAAACTGTTTTTT
NA	TRBV6-2/TRBV6-3	NA	TRBJ1-6	CASSVRGGSPLHF	TGTGCCAGCAGTGTCAGGGGTGGTTCACCCCTCCACTTT
NA	TRBV2	NA	TRBJ1-1	CASSEAGENTEAFF	TGTGCCAGCAGTGAAGCGGGAGAGAACACTGAAGCTTTCTTT
NA	TRBV3-1/TRBV3-2	NA	TRBJ2-1	CASSQTPGGYNEQFF	TGTGCCAGCAGCCAAACGCCCGGGGGTTACAATGAGCAGTTCTTC
NA	TRBV4-1	NA	TRBJ1-5	CASSQEATNQPQHF	TGCGCCAGCAGCCAAGAGGCAACCAATCAGCCCCAGCATTTT
TRBD1	TRBV5-1	NA	TRBJ1-1	CASGTGGLSTEAFF	TGCGCCAGCGGGACAGGGGGATTGAGCACTGAAGCTTTCTTT
NA	TRBV20-1	NA	TRBJ1-1	CSARAPDGAFF	TGCAGTGCCCGAGCCCCGGATGGAGCTTTCTTT
NA	TRBV6-5	NA	TRBJ2-1	CASSPRYNEQFF	TGTGCCAGCAGTCCTAGATACAATGAGCAGTTCTTC
NA	TRBV4-1	NA	TRBJ1-2	CASTQREGSYGYTF	TGCGCCAGCACCCAGCGTGAGGGAAGCTATGGCTACACCTTC
NA	TRBV5-1	few	TRBJ2-3	CASSVTGPPGDTQYF	TGCGCCAGCAGCGTAACGGGGCCCCCTGGGGATACGCAGTATTTT
NA	TRBV7-2	NA	TRBJ2-2	CASTPRYAVTGELFF	TGTGCCAGCACCCCCCGGTATGCGGTCACCGGGGAGCTGTTTTTT
NA	TRBV3-1/TRBV3-2	NA	TRBJ2-7	CASSHTRTAYEQYF	TGTGCCAGCAGCCACACAAGGACAGCCTACGAGCAGTACTTC
TRBD1	TRBV2	few	TRBJ2-7	CASKSTGELTYEQYF	TGTGCCAGCAAGTCTACAGGGGAGTTAACCTACGAGCAGTACTTC
NA	TRBV7-2	NA	TRBJ2-1	CASSLARSSRKRGNEQFF	TGTGCCAGCAGCTTAGCGAGGAGTAGCCGGAAAAGGGGCAATGAGCAGTTCTTC